This T cell receptor (beta chain) originates from a study of blood T cell repertoires in COVID-19. The overall study: T cells, B-cell-depleted T cells, or PBMCs provided the cDNA or gDNA that served as material.

In the study's own analysis: Using reference gene primer amplification, nucleated cell counts were estimated. Using immunoSEQ multiplex PCR, the repertoire was profiled, and TCRdb retains in-frame clones only, with some absent. That table furnishes V, J and clone size, whereas the DNA furnished D and trimming. This sample carries 180,000 or so clones, about 89% of them seen once, and the ten largest clones take roughly 3.5%. The V segment lost 4 bases and the J segment 0 bases; nucleotides outside the gene matches: 9. Germline V CDR1 and CDR2: MDHEN, SYDVKM. CDR3 length equals 18 residues. The chain couples TRBV28 to TRBJ2-2; 9 nucleotides agree with TRBD1. The source is a man aged 65 to 79 with acute or convalescent COVID-19. Sequencing input: peripheral blood. The CDR3 is CASSSAGQGPPNTGELFF. The CDR3 DNA is TGTGCCAGCAGTTCCGCGGGACAGGGTCCTCCGAACACCGGGGAGCTGTTTTTT.